These 20 T cell receptor beta chains were all obtained from the same sample, sequenced in a study of PD-L1 blockade in urothelial cancer. Clones were sequenced by immunoSEQ multiplex PCR, and TCRdb holds only the in-frame ones, with some missing. The repertoire holds roughly 39,000 clones, about 89% seen once, with less than 2% in the top ten. The source was PBMCs, collected around atezolizumab (anti-PD-L1) treatment. These receptors were collected from a man aged 55 to 70 with urothelial cancer.

V usage is TRBV4-3 and J usage is TRBJ1-6; no firm D call. CDR3 length equals 15 residues. V lost 0 bases and J lost 8, with 11 bases in between. The germline gives CDR1 LGHNA, CDR2 YSLEER. The CDR3 loop reads CASSQDPGSYSPLHF. CDR3 nucleotide sequence: TGCGCCAGCAGCCAAGATCCAGGAAGCTATTCACCCCTCCACTTT.

This chain links TRBV5-1 with TRBJ2-7; the D gene is possibly TRBD1 (5 bases). This CDR3 spans 14 amino acids. V was trimmed by 3 bases and J by 0 bases, leaving 10 bases between them. From germline, CDR1 is SGHRS and CDR2 YFSETQ. CDR3 nucleotide sequence: TGCGCCAGCAGCTCGACAGAAAACTCCTACGAGCAGTACTTC. It translates to CASSSTENSYEQYF. Using reference TRBV5-1 and TRBJ2-7 for the parts outside the CDR3, the full variable domain is KAGVTQTPRYLIKTRGQQVTLSCSPISGHRSVSWYQQTPGQGLQFLFEYFSETQRNKGNFPGRFSGRQFSNSRSEMNVSTLELGDSALYLCASSSTENSYEQYFGPGTRLTVT.

The chain combines TRBV11-3 with TRBJ2-2; D might be TRBD2 (5 bases). V was cut by 5 bases and J by 1 base, with 11 bases left in between. The CDR3 consists of 15 residues. Germline V CDR1 and CDR2: SGHNT, YENEEA. This CDR3 is CASSGRGWNTGELFF. The CDR3 nucleotides are TGTGCCAGCAGCGGCCGGGGATGGAACACCGGGGAGCTGTTTTTT.

J is TRBJ1-4 and V is TRBV19, with D possibly TRBD1 on 6 matching bases. Per the germline V gene, CDR1 is LNHDA and CDR2 is SQIVND (reference sequence). V gave up 6 bases and J gave up 11 bases, with 22 bases separating them. The length of the CDR3 is 15 residues. The CDR3 sequence is CASRGTLGRDWKLFF. CDR3 DNA sequence: TGTGCCAGTAGAGGGACATTAGGGCGCGACTGGAAACTGTTTTTT.

The J gene is TRBJ2-7, the V gene TRBV6-5; 8 nucleotides line up with TRBD1. The CDR3 is 14 amino acids. CDR1 is MNHEY and CDR2 is SVGAGI in the germline V gene. V was clipped by 5 bases and J by 3 bases; unmatched bases: 6. The CDR3 region has the DNA TGTGCCAGCAGTAACCGGGACAGGCTCTACGAGCAGTACTTC. Translating it yields CASSNRDRLYEQYF.

The chain couples TRBV29-1 to TRBJ2-1; TRBD2 agrees at 8 bases. Trimming removed 5 bases from V and 7 bases from J; junction bases left unmatched: 4. The germline gives CDR1 SQVTM, CDR2 ANQGSEA. The CDR3 sequence is 12 residues long. The CDR3 region is CSVQTSVNEQFF. The CDR3 nucleotides are TGCAGCGTTCAGACTAGCGTTAATGAGCAGTTCTTC.

This chain connects TRBV2 to TRBJ2-2, with a possible D match to TRBD1 (6 bases). This CDR3 region has 18 residues. The V gene lost 4 bases and the J gene lost 2 bases, with 20 bases spanning the gap. Germline V lookup: CDR1 SNHLY, CDR2 FYNNEI. CDR3 region: CASSVRRQARTNTGELFF. The CDR3 region has the DNA TGTGCCAGCAGTGTCCGTCGACAGGCCAGAACCAACACCGGGGAGCTGTTTTTT. The entire variable domain, with the rest obtained from reference TRBV2 and TRBJ2-2, is as follows: EPEVTQTPSHQVTQMGQEVILRCVPISNHLYFYWYRQILGQKVEFLVSFYNNEISEKSEIFDDQFSVERPDGSNFTLKIRSTKLEDSAMYFCASSVRRQARTNTGELFFGEGSRLTVL.

This clone was picked up a small number of times. The CDR3 coding sequence is TGTGCCAGCAGCGCTAGCGGGGGGACAGATACGCAGTATTTT. Protein sequence: CASSASGGTDTQYF. V usage is TRBV11-3 and J usage is TRBJ2-3, with 11 positions matching TRBD2. The germline CDR1 and CDR2 sequences are SGHNT and YENEEA. V gave up 5 bases and J gave up 3 bases; unmatched junction bases: 1. The CDR3 runs to 14 residues. The whole variable domain, filled in from reference TRBV11-3 and TRBJ2-3, reads EAGVVQSPRYKIIEKKQPVAFWCNPISGHNTLYWYLQNLGQGPELLIRYENEEAVDDSQLPKDRFSAERLKGVDSTLKIQPAELGDSAVYLCASSASGGTDTQYFGPGTRLTVL.

The gene calls are TRBV7-2 and TRBJ1-6, with D hard to call. The CDR3 spans 16 residues. Germline V gene data show CDR1 as SGHTA and CDR2 as FQGNSA. Trimming pared 0 bases from V and 0 bases from J, leaving 6 bases between. The CDR3 region is CASSLAASSYNSPLHF. DNA for the CDR3: TGTGCCAGCAGCTTAGCCGCTAGCTCCTATAATTCACCCCTCCACTTT.

The genes are TRBV18 and TRBJ2-1; perhaps TRBD2 as D (6 bases). The V gene lost 0 bases and the J gene lost 9 bases, with 15 bases spanning the gap. Per germline, CDR1 KGHSH and CDR2 LQKENI. The CDR3 loop spans 15 amino acids. CDR3: CASSPPGGFFGEQFF. CDR3 bases: TGTGCCAGCTCACCACCGGGGGGATTCTTTGGTGAGCAGTTCTTC.

The rearrangement joins TRBV9 to TRBJ2-5, with no clear D. CDR1 is SGDLS, CDR2 YYNGEE, per germline. Trimming shortened V by 0 bases and J by 4 bases, and 13 bases separated the two germline ends. The CDR3 has 15 residues. The CDR3 protein is CASSVDPGGIETQYF. Written as DNA, the CDR3 is TGTGCCAGCAGCGTAGACCCCGGCGGAATAGAGACCCAGTACTTC.

V and J are TRBV6-5 and TRBJ2-5; the D gene is possibly TRBD2 (7 bases). Germline loops: CDR1 MNHEY, CDR2 SVGAGI. V was trimmed by 4 bases and J by 1 base, leaving 13 bases between them. The CDR3 runs 15 residues. The CDR3 DNA is TGTGCCAGCAGTTCGGGGGGCGGGGGCCAAGAGACCCAGTACTTC. Protein sequence: CASSSGGGGQETQYF.

J is TRBJ2-1 and V is TRBV2; D is possibly TRBD2 (5 bases). Germline assignment: CDR1 SNHLY and CDR2 FYNNEI. Trimming pared 7 bases from V and 0 bases from J, leaving 10 bases between. This CDR3 is 14 amino acids long. CDR3 sequence: CASIPGSSYNEQFF. The CDR3 DNA is TGTGCCAGCATACCGGGGAGCTCCTACAATGAGCAGTTCTTC.

This chain links TRBV11-3 with TRBJ1-2, with 9 nucleotides matching TRBD1. This CDR3 spans 16 amino acids. Germline V gene data show CDR1 as SGHNT and CDR2 as YENEEA. The V gene end was trimmed by 5 bases and the J gene end by 4 bases; junction bases not matched to a gene: 11. DNA of the CDR3: TGTGCCAGCAGCCGGGGACAGGGAGTGTCTATCTATGGCTACACCTTC. It is translated as CASSRGQGVSIYGYTF. The whole variable domain, remainder taken from reference TRBV11-3 and TRBJ1-2, is EAGVVQSPRYKIIEKKQPVAFWCNPISGHNTLYWYLQNLGQGPELLIRYENEEAVDDSQLPKDRFSAERLKGVDSTLKIQPAELGDSAVYLCASSRGQGVSIYGYTFGSGTRLTVV.

The V gene is TRBV7-6, the J gene TRBJ1-5; D not resolved. The CDR3 length is 13 residues. Germline-derived CDR1 and CDR2 are SGHVS and FNYEAQ. Trimming shortened V by 2 bases and J by 3 bases, and 5 bases separated the two germline ends. DNA for the CDR3: TGTGCCAGCAGCTTAACAGCCAATCAGCCCCAGCATTTT. It is translated as CASSLTANQPQHF.

The chain carries TRBV29-1 and TRBJ2-3; no definite D call. The CDR3 covers 11 residues. V dropped 3 bases and J dropped 4 bases, with 5 bases sitting between them. From germline, CDR1 is SQVTM and CDR2 ANQGSEA. CDR3 DNA sequence: TGCAGCGTTGAGGCAGCAGATACGCAGTATTTT. Translating gives CSVEAADTQYF.

The chain combines TRBV6-5 with TRBJ2-1; possible D gene TRBD2, 5 bases. V lost 2 bases to trimming and J lost 8 bases, with 13 bases between them. The germline gives CDR1 MNHEY, CDR2 SVGAGI. The CDR3 runs to 14 residues. CDR3 in amino acids: CASSYTEGPHEQFF. CDR3 bases: TGTGCCAGCAGTTACACCGAGGGTCCCCATGAGCAGTTCTTC.

The gene calls are TRBV19 and TRBJ1-1; possibly TRBD1 for D (6 bases). This CDR3 has 16 residues. Per the germline V gene, CDR1 is LNHDA and CDR2 is SQIVND (reference sequence). V lost 6 bases, J lost 4 bases, and 21 bases lay in between. CDR3 amino acids: CASRPSANRVGTEAFF. Written as DNA, the CDR3 is TGTGCCAGTAGGCCAAGCGCGAACAGGGTGGGCACTGAAGCTTTCTTT.

The CDR3 here is CASSPQDGYTF. The CDR3 DNA reads as TGTGCCAGCAGTCCCCAGGATGGCTACACCTTC. The V call is TRBV6-6, the J call TRBJ1-2, with D unresolved. The CDR3 totals 11 residues. Deletions cut 5 bases from V and 6 bases from J, with 7 bases between. CDR1 and CDR2 from the germline V gene are MNHNY and SVGAGI (reference sequence).

V usage is TRBV7-9 and J usage is TRBJ2-5; TRBD2 matches 13 bases. V dropped 3 bases and J dropped 3; count of bases not matched to a gene: 1. Germline V gene lookup returns CDR1 SEHNR and CDR2 FQNEAQ (reference sequence). There are 15 residues in the CDR3. CDR3 in DNA: TGTGCCAGCAGCTTCGGGACTAGCGGGGAAGAGACCCAGTACTTC. It is translated as CASSFGTSGEETQYF.